The present TCR beta chain was sequenced within a study of blood T cells in healthy people across ages. The study's findings and limits: Among long-lived donors, naive CD4+ cells were more numerous and diversity higher than in aged donors. Researchers report that TCR beta diversity correlated strongly with naive T cell percentage.

Using a J-beta primer mix together with a sample-barcoded 5' primer, a second PCR was run for about 7 to 12 cycles. MiXCR was run by TCRdb on the 5' RACE reads, yielding one entry per CDR3 protein. The repertoire holds 1.5 million or so distinct CDR3 sequences, with roughly two fifths as singletons. In germline, CDR1 is SGHTA, CDR2 FQGTGA. CDR3 length equals 15 residues. J was trimmed by 9 bases and V by 0 bases; bases with no gene match: 6. To note about this clonotype: Its antigen remains unidentified.

This clonotype was obtained from a woman aged 18-35 years in good health. The chain uses TRBV7-3 and TRBJ2-1, with 9 positions matching TRBD2. The sample taken for sequencing was blood. The CDR3 region is CASSLTSGSQGEQFF. The CDR3, as DNA: TGTGCCAGCAGCTTAACTAGCGGGAGTCAGGGTGAGCAGTTCTTC.